Here is one T cell receptor beta chain with its context. Its antigen is currently unknown. 5' RACE that incorporated UMI labels was used to prepare the TRB cDNA libraries. TCRdb reanalyzed the 5' RACE reads, giving one entry per CDR3 protein sequence and no DNA. The sample table includes more than 80,000 distinct CDR3 sequences. The sample originates from a study of CXCR3-negative and CXCR3-positive naive CD8 T cells. Germline CDR1 ENHRY, CDR2 SYGVKD. The CDR3 sequence is 13 residues long. Broader study findings: The study found comparably high diversity in both naive subsets and much lower diversity in memory CD8+ cells. TRBV-TRBJ usage matched between naive CXCR3-negative and CXCR3-positive cells but not between memory cells. Comparison of naive cells showed more hydrophobic TRB CDR3s in CXCR3-positive than in CXCR3-negative naive cells.

Material: naive CXCR3+ CD8+ T cells from blood. Subset defined: CD45RO-CCR7+CD27+CD95- naive CD8+ T cells expressing CXCR3 (TNR3+). The V and J genes are TRBV10-3 and TRBJ1-2. This clonotype was obtained from a human donor in good health. Some clones in this sample may be carry-over from other donors' samples. The CDR3 protein is CAISEGASYGYTF.